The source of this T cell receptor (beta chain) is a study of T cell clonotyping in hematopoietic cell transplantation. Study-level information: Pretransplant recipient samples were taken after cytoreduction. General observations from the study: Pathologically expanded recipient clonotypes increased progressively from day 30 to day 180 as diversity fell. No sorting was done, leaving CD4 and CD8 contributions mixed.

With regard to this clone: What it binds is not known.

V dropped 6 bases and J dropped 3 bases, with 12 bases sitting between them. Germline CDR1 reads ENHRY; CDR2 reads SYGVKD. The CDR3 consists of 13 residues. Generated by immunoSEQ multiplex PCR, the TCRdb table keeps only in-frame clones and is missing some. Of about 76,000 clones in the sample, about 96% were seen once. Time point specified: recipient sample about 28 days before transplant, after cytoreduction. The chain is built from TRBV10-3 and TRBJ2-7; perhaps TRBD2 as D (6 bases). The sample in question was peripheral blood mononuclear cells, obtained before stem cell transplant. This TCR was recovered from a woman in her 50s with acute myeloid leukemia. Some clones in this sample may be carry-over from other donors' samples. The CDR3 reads CAISYQGGYEQYF. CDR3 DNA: TGTGCCATCAGCTACCAGGGAGGCTACGAGCAGTACTTC.